The entry below describes one T cell receptor beta chain. As yet, its antigen is unknown. The data originate from a study of tumor and adjacent non-tumor tissue in lung cancer. Study summary: The cohort had about a dozen adenocarcinoma, a couple of squamous cell and 1 small cell patients. Patients were aged about 30 to 85, around ten men and roughly five women, stage I to III. Study-wide results and limits: Compared with tumor, normal lung showed significantly lower TCR diversity. Patients with more diverse tumor TCRs had worse survival.

This sample's RNA came from whole unsorted tissue. More than 3 cm separated this lung sample from the edge of the tumor. Three rounds of nested PCR, following a modified ARM-PCR protocol, produced the TCRbeta library. TCRdb passed the multiplex PCR reads through MiXCR, listing each CDR3 protein once. The sample has under 95,000 distinct CDR3 sequences, approximately 80% seen once; the top ten hold about 47%. V was pared by 5 bases and J by 2 bases, with 14 bases between. The CDR3 has 15 amino acids. The germline gives CDR1 KGHSH, CDR2 LQKENI. The TCR was taken from a man aged 55 to 70 with non-small cell lung cancer. The chain joins TRBV18 to TRBJ2-3; D tentatively fits TRBD1 or TRBD2 (7 bases each). Sequenced sample: distant non-tumor lung tissue. The CDR3 bases are TGTGCCAGCTCATCGACAGGGACTATCACAGATACGCAGTATTTT. Encoded protein: CASSSTGTITDTQYF.